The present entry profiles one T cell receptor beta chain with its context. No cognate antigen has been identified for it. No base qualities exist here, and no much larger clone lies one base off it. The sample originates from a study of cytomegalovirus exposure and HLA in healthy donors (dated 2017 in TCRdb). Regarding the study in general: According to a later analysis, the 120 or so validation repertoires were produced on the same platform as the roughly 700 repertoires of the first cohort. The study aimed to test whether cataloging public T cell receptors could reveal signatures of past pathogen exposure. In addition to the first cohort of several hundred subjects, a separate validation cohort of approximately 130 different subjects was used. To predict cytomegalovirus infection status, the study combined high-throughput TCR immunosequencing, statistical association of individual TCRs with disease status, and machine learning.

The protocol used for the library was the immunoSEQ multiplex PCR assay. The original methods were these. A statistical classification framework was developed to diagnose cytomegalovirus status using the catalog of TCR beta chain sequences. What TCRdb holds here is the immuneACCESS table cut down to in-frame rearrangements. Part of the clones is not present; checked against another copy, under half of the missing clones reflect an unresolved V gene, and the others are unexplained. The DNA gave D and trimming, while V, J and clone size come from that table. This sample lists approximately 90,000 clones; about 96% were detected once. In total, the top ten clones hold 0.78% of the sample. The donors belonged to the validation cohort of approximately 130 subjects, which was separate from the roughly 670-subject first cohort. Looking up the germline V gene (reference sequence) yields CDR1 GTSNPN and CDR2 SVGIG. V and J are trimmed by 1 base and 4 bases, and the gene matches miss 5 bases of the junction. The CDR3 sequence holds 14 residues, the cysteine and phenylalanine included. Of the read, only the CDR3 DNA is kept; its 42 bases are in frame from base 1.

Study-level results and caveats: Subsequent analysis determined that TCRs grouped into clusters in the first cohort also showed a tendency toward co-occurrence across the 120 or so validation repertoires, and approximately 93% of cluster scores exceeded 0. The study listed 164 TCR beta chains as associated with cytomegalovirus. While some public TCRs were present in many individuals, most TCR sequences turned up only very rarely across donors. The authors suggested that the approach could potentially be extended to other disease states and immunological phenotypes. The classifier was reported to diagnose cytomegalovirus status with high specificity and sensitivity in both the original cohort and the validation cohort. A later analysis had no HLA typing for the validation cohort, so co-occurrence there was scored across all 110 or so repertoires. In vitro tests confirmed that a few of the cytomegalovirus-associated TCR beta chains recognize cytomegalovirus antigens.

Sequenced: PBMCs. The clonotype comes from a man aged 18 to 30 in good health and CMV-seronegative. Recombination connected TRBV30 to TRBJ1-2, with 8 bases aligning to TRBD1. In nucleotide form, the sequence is TGTGCCTGGAGTGCAGTCGGACAGGGCTATGGCTACACCTTC. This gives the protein CAWSAVGQGYGYTF.